This T cell receptor beta chain was sequenced in a study of blood T cell repertoires in COVID-19. Authors' methods: The authors estimated nucleated cell counts from reference gene primer amplification. Generated by immunoSEQ multiplex PCR, the TCRdb table keeps only in-frame clones and is missing some. V, J and clone size were drawn from that table, and D and trimming were deduced from the DNA. Of some 390,000 clones listed, more than 70% are singletons. Patients from Seattle were sampled longitudinally, starting during active infection. The sequenced sample consisted of peripheral blood. This clonotype originated in a woman between 55 and 75 years old with COVID-19, enrolled during active disease.

CDR3 in amino acids: CASSLTGSAEAFF. Here the CDR3 DNA reads TGTGCCAGCAGTTTGACAGGGAGCGCTGAAGCTTTCTTT. The gene calls are TRBV11-3 and TRBJ1-1, with 7 positions matching TRBD1. The CDR3 is 13 residues long. V was pared by 6 bases and J by 6 bases, with 7 bases of the junction left unmatched. Looked up from germline, CDR1 is SGHNT and CDR2 is YENEEA.